This TCR beta chain was documented in a study of T cell responses to AZD1222 COVID-19 vaccine. On this clone itself: As yet, its antigen is unknown.

Sequenced by immunoSEQ multiplex PCR; TCRdb stores in-frame clones only, minus some. The repertoire includes approximately 80,000 clones, approximately 85% of them detected once, and around 3.6% sits in the top ten. Study-wide findings and caveats: Only a handful of AZD1222 recipients, several in all, had baseline seropositivity. There were mostly white British donors and more females than males, and clonal diversity was possibly underestimated.

The germline CDR1 and CDR2 sequences are MDHEN and SYDVKM. The CDR3 is made up of 14 amino acids. After removal of 4 bases from V and 1 base from J, the junction contained 3 bases not matched to a gene. This specimen was peripheral blood, taken 28 days after the second AZD1222 dose. This chain uses TRBV28 with TRBJ2-5, with TRBD1 matching 7 bases. This TCR was recovered from an adult who received the AZD1222 COVID-19 vaccine. This chain's CDR3 is CASSSSGGQETQYF. In DNA form, the CDR3 reads TGTGCCAGCAGTTCGTCAGGGGGCCAAGAGACCCAGTACTTC.